A single sample gave rise to the 31 T cell receptor beta chains below, sequenced in a study of blood T cell repertoires in COVID-19 (dated by TCRdb to the early 2020s). The library was made by the immunoSEQ multiplex PCR assay. TCRdb mirrors the immuneACCESS table, restricted to in-frame sequences. Some clones are absent from its copies; in checked studies, under half trace to an unresolved V gene, and the reason for the others is unknown. The sample records about 120,000 clones, about 80% of which are singletons. The top ten hold 16% of the sample. Sequencing used peripheral blood. These receptors were collected from a man aged 55 to 70 with active or convalescent COVID-19.

The rearrangement links TRBV28 to TRBJ2-5; 9 positions match TRBD2. The V gene end was trimmed by 7 bases and the J gene end by 6 bases; junction bases not matched to a gene: 15. This CDR3 spans 16 amino acids. Germline CDR1 and CDR2: MDHEN and SYDVKM. The CDR3 here is CASTPFAGGPLQTQYF. CDR3 DNA: TGTGCCAGCACTCCTTTTGCGGGAGGGCCGTTGCAGACCCAGTACTTC.

This clone was found a few times. The rearrangement joins TRBV5-7 to TRBJ2-3, with 8 bases lining up with TRBD2. TRBV5-7 is an ORF for which the function is uncertain. The CDR3 extends over 15 amino acids. V lost 5 bases and J lost 7; bases outside the gene matches: 12. The CDR3 reads CASSSREGRLHTQYF. CDR3 bases: TGTGCCAGCAGTTCCCGGGAGGGCCGTTTGCATACGCAGTATTTT.

This clone was picked up a small number of times. The sample carries other DNA sequences with the same CDR3. The chain employs TRBV27 and TRBJ2-7; tentative D call: TRBD1 (6 bases). This CDR3 is 14 amino acids long. CDR1 MNHEY and CDR2 SMNVEV come from the germline V gene (reference sequence). The ends were cut back, 0 bases at V and 1 base at J, with 7 bases in the middle. CDR3 in DNA: TGTGCCAGCAGTTTATCCCAGGGGTCCTACGAGCAGTACTTC. Translating it yields CASSLSQGSYEQYF.

The rearrangement joins TRBV6-4 to TRBJ1-5, with D hard to call. Per germline, CDR1 MRHNA and CDR2 SNTAGT. Trimming stripped 4 bases from V and 3 bases from J, with 7 bases between. The length of the CDR3 is 13 residues. The CDR3 loop reads CASSVEVNQPQHF. CDR3 DNA sequence: TGTGCCAGCAGTGTTGAGGTCAATCAGCCCCAGCATTTT.

This rearrangement joins TRBV6-5 to TRBJ2-7; tentative D call: TRBD1 (6 bases). This CDR3 region has 12 residues. Germline values: CDR1 MNHEY, CDR2 SVGAGI. With 6 bases removed from V and 1 base from J, the gap between germline ends came to 7 bases. The CDR3 region is CASRQGSYEQYF. DNA of the CDR3: TGTGCCAGCAGACAGGGATCCTACGAGCAGTACTTC.

The chain employs TRBV6-5 and TRBJ1-4; possibly TRBD1 for D (6 bases). CDR3 size: 14 residues. Germline CDR1 MNHEY, CDR2 SVGAGI. With 2 bases removed from V and 10 bases from J, the gap between germline ends came to 14 bases. The CDR3 spells CASSYGRGAGKLFF. In DNA form, the CDR3 reads TGTGCCAGCAGTTACGGCCGGGGGGCGGGAAAACTGTTTTTT.

The genes are TRBV3-1 (or the pseudogene TRBV3-2) and TRBJ2-7, with a tentative D call TRBD2 (6 bases). V lost 0 bases, J lost 10 bases, and 13 bases lay in between. This CDR3 has 13 residues. The germline CDR1 and CDR2 sequences are LGHDT and YNNKEL (reference sequence). The chain's CDR3 is CASSQDPGLSQYF. Here the CDR3 DNA reads TGTGCCAGCAGCCAAGATCCGGGACTCTCCCAGTACTTC.

This chain joins TRBV7-2 and TRBJ2-5, with 11 bases that match TRBD2. The germline CDR1 and CDR2 sequences are SGHTA and FQGNSA. This CDR3 is built from 14 residues. V dropped 4 bases and J dropped 4; count of bases not matched to a gene: 2. CDR3 protein: CASSSLAGVETQYF. In nucleotides, the CDR3 is TGTGCCAGCAGCTCACTAGCGGGAGTAGAGACCCAGTACTTC.

For the CDR3, the DNA is TGTGCCAGCAGCCCCGAACAGGGTATGAACACTGAAGCTTTCTTT. Translated: CASSPEQGMNTEAFF. The chain uses TRBV3-1 (or the pseudogene TRBV3-2) and TRBJ1-1; maybe TRBD1 (6 bases). Between the trimmed V and J ends, which lost 4 bases and 0 bases, there was a span of 12 bases. This CDR3 has 15 amino acids. Germline V gives CDR1 LGHDT, CDR2 YNNKEL (reference sequence).

This clone showed up just a few times. The rearrangement uses TRBV12-3 or TRBV12-4 and TRBJ2-2; no reliable D call. The length of the CDR3 is 13 residues. Trimming left V 2 bases short and J 5 bases short, with 6 bases between. The CDR3 DNA is TGTGCCAGCAGTTTAATAGTTACCGGGGAGCTGTTTTTT. This gives the protein CASSLIVTGELFF.

This rearrangement joins TRBV5-1 to TRBJ2-1; perhaps TRBD2 as D (6 bases). The germline gives CDR1 SGHRS, CDR2 YFSETQ. With 0 bases removed from V and 6 bases from J, the gap between germline ends came to 7 bases. The CDR3 contains 13 residues. CDR3 loop: CASSLAGVNEQFF. The CDR3 DNA sequence: TGCGCCAGCAGCTTGGCGGGGGTCAATGAGCAGTTCTTC.

With respect to this clone: One end of the junction is discordant with germline, which a read error may explain. The chain joins TRBV7-9 to TRBJ2-4, with 7 bases lining up with TRBD2. Per germline, CDR1 SEHNR and CDR2 FQNEAQ (reference sequence). This CDR3 comprises 15 residues. The CDR3 coding sequence is TGTGCCAGCAGCATAGCCCGTGTGGGGAGGGACATTCAGTACTTC. Its protein product is CASSIARVGRDIQYF.

V gene TRBV5-1 combines with J gene TRBJ2-1, with 9 bases identical to TRBD2. The V and J ends lost 7 bases and 0 bases, in that order; junction bases with no gene match: 14. This CDR3 contains 18 residues. From germline, CDR1 is SGHRS and CDR2 YFSETQ. DNA of the CDR3: TGCGCCAGCGTACCCAGGGGTCTAGCGGGAAGCTCCTACAATGAGCAGTTCTTC. Translating gives CASVPRGLAGSSYNEQFF.

J is TRBJ2-6 and V is TRBV7-3; D unresolved. The ends were cut back, 5 bases at V and 4 bases at J, with 12 bases in the middle. The CDR3 is made up of 15 amino acids. Germline values: CDR1 SGHTA, CDR2 FQGTGA. CDR3 sequence reads: CASSIQAPGANVLTF. The CDR3 region has the DNA TGTGCCAGCAGCATTCAGGCTCCCGGGGCCAACGTCCTGACTTTC.

V and J are TRBV18 and TRBJ2-3; 9 bases map to TRBD2. The CDR3 consists of 16 residues. Germline loops: CDR1 KGHSH, CDR2 LQKENI. V lost 1 base and J lost 1; bases outside the gene matches: 3. The CDR3 sequence: CASSPLAGEGTDTQYF. CDR3 in DNA: TGTGCCAGCTCACCACTAGCGGGAGAGGGCACAGATACGCAGTATTTT.

A single count supports this clone. The J gene is TRBJ2-7, the V gene TRBV5-4; 12 bases are a match to TRBD2. The V gene's germline CDR1 is SGHNT and CDR2 YYREEE (reference sequence). V dropped 0 bases and J dropped 2; count of bases not matched to a gene: 3. This CDR3 comprises 16 residues. CDR3 sequence: CASSLGLAGATYEQYF. The CDR3 bases are TGTGCCAGCAGCTTGGGACTAGCGGGAGCGACCTACGAGCAGTACTTC.

The chain joins TRBV18 to TRBJ2-3; 10 bases fit TRBD2. The length of the CDR3 is 18 residues. V lost 0 bases and J lost 4; bases outside the gene matches: 10. Germline CDR1 reads KGHSH; CDR2 reads LQKENI. CDR3 DNA sequence: TGTGCCAGCTCACCACCTGCCCGGCTAGCGGGAGTTGCAGATACGCAGTATTTT. Residues: CASSPPARLAGVADTQYF.

This chain uses TRBV27 with TRBJ2-1; 14 bases are shared with TRBD2. V lost 4 bases to trimming and J lost 10 bases; unmatched junction nucleotides: 9. This CDR3 region has 16 residues. Per the germline V gene, CDR1 is MNHEY and CDR2 is SMNVEV (reference sequence). The CDR3 DNA reads as TGTGCCAGCAGTTATAGTAGACTAGCGGGAGGGACAGAGCAGTTCTTC. It yields the protein CASSYSRLAGGTEQFF.

The rearrangement joins TRBV5-4 to TRBJ2-5, with D possibly matching TRBD1 (5 bases). The CDR3 spans 14 residues. Per germline, CDR1 SGHNT and CDR2 YYREEE (reference sequence). V was trimmed by 1 base and J by 5 bases, leaving 12 bases between them. Here the CDR3 reads CASSLLGVVETQYF. CDR3 DNA: TGTGCCAGCAGCTTGCTAGGGGTGGTGGAGACCCAGTACTTC. The full variable domain, in which reference TRBV5-4 and TRBJ2-5 provide the parts outside the CDR3, is ETGVTQSPTHLIKTRGQQVTLRCSSQSGHNTVSWYQQALGQGPQFIFQYYREEENGRGNFPPRFSGLQFPNYSSELNVNALELDDSALYLCASSLLGVVETQYFGPGTRLLVL.

The CDR3 sequence: CASSPTGTAFYEQYF. Here the CDR3 DNA reads TGTGCCAGCAGTCCAACCGGGACAGCTTTCTACGAGCAGTACTTC. The rearrangement links TRBV6-5 to TRBJ2-7; 7 bases match TRBD1. Trimming at V came to 5 bases and at J to 3 bases, leaving 10 bases not matched to a gene. CDR3 length equals 15 residues. Germline values: CDR1 MNHEY, CDR2 SVGAGI.

The chain combines TRBV7-2 with TRBJ1-1, with TRBD1 as a possible D gene (5 bases). Germline-derived CDR1 and CDR2 are SGHTA and FQGNSA. The CDR3 length is 15 residues. V shed 2 bases and J shed 1 base, with 11 bases lying between them. The CDR3 reads CASSLMGRGNTEAFF. The CDR3 DNA follows: TGTGCCAGCAGCTTAATGGGGAGGGGGAACACTGAAGCTTTCTTT.

V and J are TRBV28 and TRBJ2-3; TRBD2 is a possible D gene (5 bases). Germline values: CDR1 MDHEN, CDR2 SYDVKM. This CDR3 spans 12 amino acids. Trimming stripped 8 bases from V and 4 bases from J, with 10 bases between. The CDR3 reads CASQSGSDTQYF. The CDR3 nucleotides are TGTGCCAGCCAGTCGGGGTCAGATACGCAGTATTTT.

This clone was seen a single time. V gene TRBV19 combines with J gene TRBJ2-2; 13 nucleotides align to TRBD2. The CDR3 consists of 14 residues. V shed 6 bases, J shed 5 bases, and the junction held 0 bases outside the gene matches. Germline-derived CDR1 and CDR2 are LNHDA and SQIVND (reference sequence). The CDR3 DNA sequence: TGTGCCAGTAGGGGACTAGCGGGGACCGGGGAGCTGTTTTTT. This encodes CASRGLAGTGELFF.

The gene calls are TRBV9 and TRBJ2-7; 10 bases agree with TRBD2. Per germline, CDR1 SGDLS and CDR2 YYNGEE. V gave up 3 bases and J gave up 3 bases; unmatched junction bases: 12. This CDR3 region has 17 residues. CDR3 amino acids: CASSGSRSRTSGYEQYF. In nucleotides, the CDR3 is TGTGCCAGCAGCGGAAGTAGATCCAGGACTAGCGGCTACGAGCAGTACTTC.

The chain is built from TRBV7-9 and TRBJ2-7; 11 bases agree with TRBD2. Germline lookup yields CDR1 SEHNR and CDR2 FQNEAQ (reference sequence). The V gene end was trimmed by 3 bases and the J gene end by 1 base; junction bases not matched to a gene: 2. This CDR3 is built from 15 residues. The CDR3 region has the DNA TGTGCCAGCAGCTTGTCTAGCGGGAGGTCCTACGAGCAGTACTTC. Amino acids: CASSLSSGRSYEQYF.

The rearrangement uses TRBV19 and TRBJ1-1; no firm D call. From germline, CDR1 is LNHDA and CDR2 SQIVND (reference sequence). This CDR3 contains 13 residues. V lost 3 bases to trimming and J lost 0 bases, with 5 bases between them. This chain's CDR3 is CASSMRVNTEAFF. CDR3 sequence (DNA): TGTGCCAGTAGTATGCGGGTGAACACTGAAGCTTTCTTT.

This chain joins TRBV7-2 and TRBJ2-7, with 8 bases that match TRBD2. The CDR3 has 14 residues. The V gene's germline CDR1 is SGHTA and CDR2 FQGNSA. With V trimmed by 4 bases and J by 5 bases, 7 bases remained unmatched. CDR3 DNA: TGTGCCAGCAGCTCGGGACTAGGAGGGGACGAGCAGTACTTC. Residues: CASSSGLGGDEQYF.

This chain uses TRBV20-1 with TRBJ2-1; 15 bases align to TRBD2. J lost 3 bases, V lost 3 bases, and 6 bases had no gene match. Germline V gene sequence: CDR1 DFQATT, CDR2 SNEGSKA (reference sequence). The CDR3 is made up of 17 amino acids. The DNA of the CDR3 is TGCAGTGCTAGTGGACTAGCGGGAGGGGGGTTCTACAATGAGCAGTTCTTC. Amino acids: CSASGLAGGGFYNEQFF.

This clone was detected only once. The rearrangement uses TRBV12-5 and TRBJ2-2; D is ambiguous. Trimming stripped 6 bases from V and 0 bases from J, with 11 bases between. CDR1 and CDR2 from the germline V gene are LGHNT and FRNRAP. This CDR3 has 15 residues. The CDR3 region has the DNA TGTGCTAGTGGCCTAGGCGCTACGAACACCGGGGAGCTGTTTTTT. Translated: CASGLGATNTGELFF.

The V and J genes are TRBV7-9 and TRBJ1-5; 7 positions agree with TRBD1. Germline values: CDR1 SEHNR, CDR2 FQNEAQ (reference sequence). There are 13 residues in the CDR3. V lost 5 bases, J lost 4 bases, and 2 bases stayed unmatched. The DNA of the CDR3 is TGTGCCAGCAGCGCAGGGGGAAATCAGCCCCAGCATTTT. This sequence encodes CASSAGGNQPQHF.

V is TRBV18 and J is TRBJ2-1; a weak D match, TRBD2 (7 bases). The germline V and J ends were trimmed by 6 bases and 8 bases, with 14 bases remaining between them. The CDR3 loop spans 13 amino acids. Germline lookup yields CDR1 KGHSH and CDR2 LQKENI. CDR3 coding DNA: TGTGCCAGCTCGGTTCGCGGGGGCGATGAGCAGTTCTTC. Translating it yields CASSVRGGDEQFF.